The 10 T cell receptor beta chains in this list originate from one sample, sequenced in a study of T-cell reconstitution after alpha-beta-depleted transplantation in children (dated by TCRdb to 2015 to 2016). The library was prepared using PCR. TCRdb records Illumina HiSeq 2500 as the sequencer. TCR libraries were prepared with molecular barcoding, using unique molecular identifiers to normalize TCRbeta repertoire quantification. TCRdb reworked the public reads: Q25 trimming with fastp, MiXCR clone assembly, productive beta chains retained. Entries that share a CDR3 protein sequence are merged under the most common genes and DNA. The sample table shows around 410,000 distinct CDR3 sequences, and about a tenth are seen once. Of the sample, 4.5% to 6.5% is held by the ten largest clones. Sequences were derived from PBMCs from the stem cell graft donor, sampled from the stem cell graft. All receptors derive from a human donor who donated a stem cell graft to a child with acute myeloid leukemia.

The chain has TRBV3-1 and TRBJ2-1; D perhaps matches TRBD1 (5 bases). The V gene lost 5 bases and the J gene lost 0 bases, with 11 bases spanning the gap. Germline loops: CDR1 LGHDT, CDR2 YNNKEL (reference sequence). This CDR3 is built from 15 residues. DNA of the CDR3: TGTGCCAGCAGCTCAAGACAGATCTCCTACAATGAGCAGTTCTTC. It codes for CASSSRQISYNEQFF.

This clonotype was seen more than once but under ten times. CDR3 residues: CSARDAASGEQYF. DNA for the CDR3: TGCAGTGCCCGGGACGCCGCTTCGGGGGAGCAGTACTTC. The genes are TRBV20-1 and TRBJ2-7, with D perhaps being TRBD1 or TRBD2 (5 bases each). The CDR3 covers 13 residues. CDR1 and CDR2 from the germline V gene are DFQATT and SNEGSKA (reference sequence). V was cut by 6 bases and J by 7 bases, with 19 bases left in between.

This clonotype showed up many times. The chain carries TRBV4-1 and TRBJ1-2; perhaps TRBD1 as D (6 bases). CDR3 size: 15 residues. Trimming removed 0 bases at V and 5 bases at J, with 13 bases between. Germline CDR1 MGHRA, CDR2 YSYEKL. The CDR3 here is CASSQDPGQGYGYTF. DNA of the CDR3: TGCGCCAGCAGCCAAGATCCCGGCCAGGGGTATGGCTACACCTTC.

This clonotype was counted ten times or more. This sequence joins TRBV7-6 and TRBJ2-1; D perhaps matches TRBD1 (6 bases). Trimming pared 0 bases from V and 3 bases from J, leaving 6 bases between. Germline V gives CDR1 SGHVS, CDR2 FNYEAQ. The CDR3 is 14 residues long. CDR3 amino acids: CASSLARGYNEQFF. CDR3 in DNA: TGTGCCAGCAGCTTAGCCAGGGGCTACAATGAGCAGTTCTTC.

The chain joins TRBV20-1 to TRBJ1-1; D is ambiguous. Trimming left V 6 bases short and J 0 bases short, with 11 bases between. The CDR3 is made up of 13 amino acids. The germline V gene encodes CDR1 DFQATT and CDR2 SNEGSKA (reference sequence). CDR3 nucleotides: TGCAGTGCCAGGTCCGTGATGAACACTGAAGCTTTCTTT. This encodes CSARSVMNTEAFF.

In this sample, this clonotype turned up many times. V is TRBV5-1 and J is TRBJ2-1; no reliable D call. CDR3 length equals 14 residues. Germline CDR1 reads SGHRS; CDR2 reads YFSETQ. The V gene lost 0 bases and the J gene lost 1 base, with 5 bases spanning the gap. The CDR3 is CASSLVRSYNEQFF. The CDR3, as DNA: TGCGCCAGCAGCTTGGTTAGATCCTACAATGAGCAGTTCTTC. Full variable domain (missing parts from reference TRBV5-1 and TRBJ2-1): KAGVTQTPRYLIKTRGQQVTLSCSPISGHRSVSWYQQTPGQGLQFLFEYFSETQRNKGNFPGRFSGRQFSNSRSEMNVSTLELGDSALYLCASSLVRSYNEQFFGPGTRLTVL.

This clonotype has just a few counts. V usage is TRBV7-9 and J usage is TRBJ2-3; 10 positions agree with TRBD2. The length of the CDR3 is 15 residues. The V segment lost 3 bases and the J segment 3 bases; nucleotides outside the gene matches: 3. Germline CDR1 SEHNR, CDR2 FQNEAQ (reference sequence). The CDR3 loop reads CASSLGTSETDTQYF. CDR3 nucleotide sequence: TGTGCCAGCAGCTTGGGGACTAGCGAGACAGATACGCAGTATTTT.

The gene calls are TRBV5-1 and TRBJ2-4, with TRBD2 as a possible D gene (6 bases). This CDR3 is 12 amino acids long. V lost 6 bases to trimming and J lost 9 bases, with 13 bases between them. Germline CDR1 and CDR2: SGHRS and YFSETQ. As DNA, the CDR3 is TGCGCCAGCACCGATCACGGGGGCATTCAGTACTTC. Protein: CASTDHGGIQYF.

CDR3 in DNA: TGCGCCAGCAGCGACTCAAGGGTGGCCGGGGAGCTGTTTTTT. It is translated as CASSDSRVAGELFF. The chain carries TRBV10-2 and TRBJ2-2; no reliable D call. V was cut by 6 bases and J by 6 bases, with 14 bases left in between. This CDR3 has 14 residues. Germline V CDR1 and CDR2: WSHSY, SAAADI.

In this sample, this clonotype turned up many times. The CDR3 DNA follows: TGCGCCAGTGGGAAGGGATGGCAAGAGACCCAGTACTTC. Its protein is CASGKGWQETQYF. This chain links TRBV4-1 with TRBJ2-5; unclear D gene. The germline V gene has CDR1 MGHRA and CDR2 YSYEKL. This CDR3 has 13 amino acids. V shed 9 bases and J shed 2 bases, with 13 bases lying between them.